Below are 18 T cell receptor beta chains sequenced from a single sample in a study of T cell responses to AZD1222 COVID-19 vaccine. Assay used: immunoSEQ multiplex PCR; TCRdb lists only in-frame clones, some missing. This table has approximately 160,000 clones, approximately 89% appearing once. The sequencing used peripheral blood, collected on day 0 of AZD1222 vaccination. All receptors come from an adult in good health.

This clone was found once. J is TRBJ2-7 and V is TRBV7-2; 7 bases are a match to TRBD2. In germline, CDR1 is SGHTA, CDR2 FQGNSA. Unmatched junction bases numbered 5, after V lost 1 base and J lost 2 bases. This CDR3 is built from 15 residues. This CDR3 reads CASSLERGLPYEQYF. DNA of the CDR3: TGTGCCAGCAGCTTAGAGCGGGGATTGCCCTACGAGCAGTACTTC. The full variable domain, with the rest looked up from reference TRBV7-2 and TRBJ2-7, is GAGVSQSPSNKVTEKGKDVELRCDPISGHTALYWYRQSLGQGLEFLIYFQGNSAPDKSGLPSDRFSAERTGGSVSTLTIQRTQQEDSAVYLCASSLERGLPYEQYFGPGTRLTVT.

DNA of the CDR3: TGCAGCGTTCTCGGGGGAGGGGGCGGTGAAAAACTGTTTTTT. It codes for CSVLGGGGGEKLFF. The chain carries TRBV29-1 and TRBJ1-4; TRBD1 matches 7 bases. This CDR3 is 14 amino acids long. Germline CDR1 and CDR2: SQVTM and ANQGSEA. With V trimmed by 5 bases and J by 7 bases, 10 bases remained unmatched.

The V call is TRBV27, the J call TRBJ1-2, with TRBD1 identical over 11 bases. CDR1 MNHEY and CDR2 SMNVEV come from the germline V gene (reference sequence). The CDR3 is made up of 14 amino acids. With 3 bases clipped from V and 7 bases from J, the junction kept 4 bases outside the gene matches. The CDR3 spells CASSLGQGVPGYTF. Written as DNA, the CDR3 is TGTGCCAGCAGTTTGGGACAGGGGGTCCCTGGCTACACCTTC.

The chain couples TRBV28 to TRBJ1-5; TRBD1 matches at 7 bases. V dropped 2 bases and J dropped 1; count of bases not matched to a gene: 5. There are 16 residues in the CDR3. From germline, CDR1 is MDHEN and CDR2 SYDVKM. CDR3 in amino acids: CASSLGTVGSNQPQHF. CDR3 nucleotides: TGTGCCAGCAGTTTAGGGACAGTGGGCAGCAATCAGCCCCAGCATTTT.

V is TRBV7-6 and J is TRBJ2-3, with D perhaps matching TRBD2 (5 bases). V was clipped by 2 bases and J by 3 bases, with 15 bases between them. CDR1 and CDR2 from the germline V gene are SGHVS and FNYEAQ. The CDR3 contains 16 residues. The CDR3 DNA reads TGTGCCAGCAGCTTATCCGGGTCGGGAAGTACAGATACGCAGTATTTT. It codes for CASSLSGSGSTDTQYF. Together with reference TRBV7-6 and TRBJ2-3, the CDR3 gives the full variable domain: GAGVSQSPRYKVTKRGQDVALRCDPISGHVSLYWYRQALGQGPEFLTYFNYEAQQDKSGLPNDRFSAERPEGSISTLTIQRTEQRDSAMYRCASSLSGSGSTDTQYFGPGTRLTVL.

This rearrangement joins TRBV5-1 to TRBJ2-5; D not resolved. V lost 5 bases and J 1 base, leaving 12 bases between the germline ends. There are 14 residues in the CDR3. The germline gives CDR1 SGHRS, CDR2 YFSETQ. CDR3 bases: TGCGCCAGCAGGGAGATCGCAACCCAAGAGACCCAGTACTTC. Amino acids: CASREIATQETQYF.

The V gene is TRBV7-9, the J gene TRBJ2-7; D possibly corresponds to TRBD1 (6 bases). The CDR3 extends over 16 amino acids. V was clipped by 2 bases and J by 3 bases, with 17 bases between them. Germline loops: CDR1 SEHNR, CDR2 FQNEAQ (reference sequence). CDR3 residues: CASSLSRGASFYEQYF. The CDR3 nucleotides read TGTGCCAGCAGCTTAAGCAGGGGAGCTAGTTTCTACGAGCAGTACTTC.

The chain carries TRBV5-1 and TRBJ1-1, with D hard to call. The CDR3 consists of 14 residues. Deletions cut 4 bases from V and 0 bases from J, with 10 bases between. Germline CDR1 is SGHRS and CDR2 is YFSETQ. This CDR3 reads CASSLAHMNTEAFF. The DNA of the CDR3 is TGCGCCAGCAGCCTGGCGCACATGAACACTGAAGCTTTCTTT.

The table lists this clone with a count of one. The chain combines TRBV5-4 with TRBJ2-5; D tentatively fits TRBD1 or TRBD2 (5 bases each). The CDR3 is 13 residues long. Germline CDR1 reads SGHNT; CDR2 reads YYREEE (reference sequence). V was shortened by 5 bases and J by 3 bases, with 11 bases between the two germline ends. CDR3 sequence reads: CASRPGTEETQYF. The CDR3 DNA sequence: TGTGCCAGCAGGCCCGGGACCGAAGAGACCCAGTACTTC.

This clone was counted once. The V call is TRBV5-6, the J call TRBJ2-7; D perhaps matches TRBD2 (5 bases). Trimming removed 0 bases at V and 5 bases at J, with 12 bases between. The CDR3 consists of 14 residues. Looked up from germline, CDR1 is SGHDT and CDR2 is YYEEEE. Here the CDR3 reads CASSLGPAGNEQYF. The CDR3 DNA sequence: TGTGCCAGCAGCTTGGGTCCCGCGGGCAACGAGCAGTACTTC. The full variable domain, its missing parts supplied by reference TRBV5-6 and TRBJ2-7, is DAGVTQSPTHLIKTRGQQVTLRCSPKSGHDTVSWYQQALGQGPQFIFQYYEEEERQRGNFPDRFSGHQFPNYSSELNVNALLLGDSALYLCASSLGPAGNEQYFGPGTRLTVT.

The rearrangement joins TRBV5-6 to TRBJ2-7, with TRBD1 as a possible D gene (5 bases). CDR3 length equals 12 residues. Trimming took off 5 bases at V and 1 base at J, with 7 bases between the two ends. The germline gives CDR1 SGHDT, CDR2 YYEEEE. The CDR3 DNA follows: TGTGCCAGCAGTAGACAGTCCTACGAGCAGTACTTC. Encoded protein: CASSRQSYEQYF. Based on the CDR3 plus reference TRBV5-6 and TRBJ2-7, the full variable domain is DAGVTQSPTHLIKTRGQQVTLRCSPKSGHDTVSWYQQALGQGPQFIFQYYEEEERQRGNFPDRFSGHQFPNYSSELNVNALLLGDSALYLCASSRQSYEQYFGPGTRLTVT.

The gene calls are TRBV7-3 and TRBJ2-3, with TRBD1 as a possible D gene (6 bases). This CDR3 contains 15 residues. V was pared by 4 bases and J by 4 bases, with 15 bases between. Germline-derived CDR1 and CDR2 are SGHTA and FQGTGA. The chain's CDR3 is CASSSQGFKADTQYF. The CDR3 region has the DNA TGTGCCAGCAGCTCCCAGGGGTTTAAGGCAGATACGCAGTATTTT.

The chain couples TRBV28 to TRBJ1-2, with 8 bases identical to TRBD1. The germline gives CDR1 MDHEN, CDR2 SYDVKM. The CDR3 is 17 amino acids. With 2 bases clipped from V and 2 bases from J, the junction kept 10 bases outside the gene matches. The CDR3 DNA follows: TGTGCCAGCAGTTTACCCCCTCAGGCAGGGGGCAACTATGGCTACACCTTC. Encoded protein: CASSLPPQAGGNYGYTF.

The chain carries TRBV18 and TRBJ2-1; D not certain. This CDR3 is built from 17 residues. The V gene's germline CDR1 is KGHSH and CDR2 LQKENI. V gave up 0 bases and J gave up 7 bases, with 19 bases separating them. The CDR3 nucleotides read TGTGCCAGCTCACCACCGGGTCAGAGACTCCAGAAAAATGAGCAGTTCTTC. Translated: CASSPPGQRLQKNEQFF.

The chain employs TRBV7-9 and TRBJ2-7; tentative D call: TRBD2 (6 bases). The V gene's germline CDR1 is SEHNR and CDR2 FQNEAQ (reference sequence). The length of the CDR3 is 13 residues. The V end lost 5 bases, the J end lost 5 bases, and 13 bases lay between the germline ends. The CDR3 reads CASSPGDRNEQYF. As DNA, the CDR3 is TGTGCCAGCAGCCCGGGGGACCGTAACGAGCAGTACTTC.

The V gene is TRBV4-2, the J gene TRBJ2-2, with 7 bases lining up with TRBD2. Germline V CDR1 and CDR2: LGHNA, YNFKEQ. The CDR3 extends over 17 amino acids. The V gene end was trimmed by 0 bases and the J gene end by 3 bases; junction bases not matched to a gene: 7. CDR3 in amino acids: CASSQDGQGGHTGELFF. CDR3 in DNA: TGTGCCAGCAGCCAAGATGGCCAGGGAGGGCACACCGGGGAGCTGTTTTTT.

This chain joins TRBV11-2 and TRBJ2-1, with TRBD2 matching over 7 bases. This CDR3 comprises 18 residues. The trim removed 4 bases at V and 4 bases at J, leaving 16 bases unmatched. Germline CDR1 is SGHAT and CDR2 is FQNNGV. The CDR3 DNA follows: TGTGCCAGCAGCTCCGGAGCGGGGAGGGAAATCCCATACAATGAGCAGTTCTTC. Its translation: CASSSGAGREIPYNEQFF. The full variable domain, rest sourced from reference TRBV11-2 and TRBJ2-1, is EAGVAQSPRYKIIEKRQSVAFWCNPISGHATLYWYQQILGQGPKLLIQFQNNGVVDDSQLPKDRFSAERLKGVDSTLKIQPAKLEDSAVYLCASSSGAGREIPYNEQFFGPGTRLTVL.

The rearrangement uses TRBV6-6 and TRBJ2-3; the match to TRBD2 covers 15 bases. J lost 5 bases, V lost 5 bases, and 8 bases had no gene match. Germline CDR1 and CDR2: MNHNY and SVGAGI (reference sequence). This CDR3 region has 17 residues. This CDR3 is CASSLRTSGRERDTQYF. The CDR3 DNA reads TGTGCCAGCAGTCTCCGGACTAGCGGGAGGGAAAGAGATACGCAGTATTTT.